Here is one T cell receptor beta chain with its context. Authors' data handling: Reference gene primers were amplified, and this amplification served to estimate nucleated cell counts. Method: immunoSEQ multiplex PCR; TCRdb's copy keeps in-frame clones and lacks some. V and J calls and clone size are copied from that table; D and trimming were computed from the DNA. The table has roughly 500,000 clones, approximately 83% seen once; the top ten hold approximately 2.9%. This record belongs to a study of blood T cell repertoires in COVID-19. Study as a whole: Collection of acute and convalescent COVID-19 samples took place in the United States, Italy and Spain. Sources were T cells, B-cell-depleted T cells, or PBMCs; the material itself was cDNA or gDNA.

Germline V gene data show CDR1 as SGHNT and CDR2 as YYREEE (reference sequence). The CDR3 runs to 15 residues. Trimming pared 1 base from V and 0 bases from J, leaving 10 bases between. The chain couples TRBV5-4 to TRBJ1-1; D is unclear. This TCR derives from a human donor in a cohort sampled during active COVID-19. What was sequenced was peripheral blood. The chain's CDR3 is CASSLTASMNTEAFF. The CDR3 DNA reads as TGTGCCAGCAGCTTGACAGCTTCCATGAACACTGAAGCTTTCTTT.